This T cell receptor beta chain was recorded in a study of radiation and T cells in renal cell carcinoma. The data were produced by immunoSEQ multiplex PCR, yet TCRdb's version contains in-frame clones alone and is incomplete. The table includes 150,000 to 200,000 clones, roughly 90% detected once. Time point given: blood 4 weeks post-SBRT, at nephrectomy. Noted treatment: 15 Gy SBRT to primary tumor, nephrectomy 4 weeks later. Nephrectomy followed 15 Gy stereotactic body radiation by 4 weeks. This clonotype originated in a woman aged 45-65 years with renal cell carcinoma. The sequencing here drew on blood, taken from a patient whose treatment included radiotherapy and nephrectomy.

The DNA for the CDR3 is TGTGCCTGGAATTTGGCCAGAAACTACGAGCAGTACTTC. This encodes CAWNLARNYEQYF. The chain is built from TRBV30 and TRBJ2-7, with D uncertain. There are 13 residues in the CDR3. V was pared by 4 bases and J by 3 bases, with 13 bases between. Germline V gene data show CDR1 as GTSNPN and CDR2 as SVGIG (reference sequence).